Following are 4 T cell receptor beta chains from one sample sequenced in a study of T cell repertoires in aging, cancer and after chemotherapy. Amplification of TCR beta used genomic DNA extracted from peripheral blood. Rearranged V-D-J TRB sequences were amplified with a mixed TRB-A/B primer pool. TCRdb reprocessed the multiplex PCR reads via MiXCR and lists one record per CDR3 protein. The table has around 3,200 distinct CDR3 sequences, over 20% seen once. Sequencing used blood. Every receptor here comes from a human donor with a blood cancer.

This clonotype was seen a few times. The chain employs TRBV5-1 and TRBJ1-2; possibly TRBD1 for D (6 bases). This CDR3 contains 15 residues. The V end was cut by 0 bases, the J end by 6 bases, with 15 bases between. Germline CDR1 is SGHRS and CDR2 is YFSETQ. CDR3 amino acids: CASSLGSAGVDGYTF. CDR3 sequence (DNA): TGCGCCAGCAGCTTGGGTTCAGCAGGGGTTGATGGCTACACCTTC. Filled out from reference TRBV5-1 and TRBJ1-2, the complete variable domain reads KAGVTQTPRYLIKTRGQQVTLSCSPISGHRSVSWYQQTPGQGLQFLFEYFSETQRNKGNFPGRFSGRQFSNSRSEMNVSTLELGDSALYLCASSLGSAGVDGYTFGSGTRLTVV.

Only a few counts were recorded for this clonotype. The rearrangement joins TRBV11-1 to TRBJ1-2, with D hard to call. V was pared by 7 bases and J by 7 bases, with 19 bases between. This CDR3 spans 14 amino acids. The germline V gene has CDR1 SGHAT and CDR2 FQDESV (reference sequence). CDR3 coding DNA: TGTGCCAGCACCCTTCGAAGGAGGGAGGGTGGCTACACCTTC. It specifies CASTLRRREGGYTF.

This clonotype is medium-sized (0.01 to 0.1%) in the sample. The chain links TRBV27 to TRBJ2-5, with D perhaps matching TRBD2 (6 bases). CDR3 length: 15 residues. V dropped 3 bases and J dropped 5 bases, with 16 bases sitting between them. CDR1 and CDR2 from the germline V gene are MNHEY and SMNVEV (reference sequence). The CDR3 protein is CASSLEGWKLETQYF. The CDR3 DNA follows: TGTGCCAGCAGTTTGGAGGGGTGGAAATTGGAGACCCAGTACTTC.

The chain carries TRBV7-9 and TRBJ1-1, with D hard to call. The CDR3 totals 11 residues. CDR1 and CDR2 from the germline V gene are SEHNR and FQNEAQ (reference sequence). Trimming stripped 6 bases from V and 6 bases from J, with 8 bases between. The CDR3 sequence is CASSSSPEAFF. As DNA, the CDR3 is TGTGCCAGCAGTTCGAGTCCTGAAGCTTTCTTT. The whole variable domain, remainder taken from reference TRBV7-9 and TRBJ1-1, is DTGVSQNPRHKITKRGQNVTFRCDPISEHNRLYWYRQTLGQGPEFLTYFQNEAQLEKSRLLSDRFSAERPKGSFSTLEIQRTEQGDSAMYLCASSSSPEAFFGQGTRLTVV.